This T cell receptor beta chain was sequenced during a study of shared clonotypes between healthy human individuals. General observations from the study: Relative to clonotypes present in all four donors, those not shared had lower generation probabilities. Tissues were not sampled, only blood, and their repertoires likely differ.

The CDR3 has 15 amino acids. Germline lookup yields CDR1 MNHEY and CDR2 SVGAGI. Trimming cost V 6 bases and J 2 bases, with 13 bases left between them. Investigators divided CD4+ cells into CD45RA+ naive and CD45RA-negative memory subsets. This table comes from immunoSEQ multiplex PCR, and its TCRdb copy is limited to in-frame clones, with some not included. The sample lists under 1,900,000 clones, approximately 98.5% occurring once. Worth noting for this clone: The target antigen is unknown.

The sequenced sample consisted of naive CD4+ T cells sorted from blood. Subset noted: CD45RA+ positively selected. The receptor was derived from a man aged 25-45 years in good health. The chain couples TRBV6-5 to TRBJ2-2; tentative D call: TRBD1 (6 bases). The CDR3 coding sequence is TGTGCCAGCAGAACGGGACAAAGAAACACCGGGGAGCTGTTTTTT. It yields the protein CASRTGQRNTGELFF.